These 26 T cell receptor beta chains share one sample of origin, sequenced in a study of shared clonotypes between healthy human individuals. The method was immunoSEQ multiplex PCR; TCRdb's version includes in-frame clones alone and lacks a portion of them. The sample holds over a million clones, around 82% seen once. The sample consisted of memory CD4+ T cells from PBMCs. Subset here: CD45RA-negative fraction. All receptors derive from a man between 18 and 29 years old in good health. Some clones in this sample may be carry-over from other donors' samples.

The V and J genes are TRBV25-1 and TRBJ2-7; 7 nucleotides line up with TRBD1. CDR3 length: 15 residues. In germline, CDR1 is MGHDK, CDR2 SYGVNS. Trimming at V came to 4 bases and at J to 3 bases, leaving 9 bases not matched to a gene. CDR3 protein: CASSGAGTADYEQYF. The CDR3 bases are TGTGCCAGCAGTGGCGCCGGGACAGCAGACTACGAGCAGTACTTC.

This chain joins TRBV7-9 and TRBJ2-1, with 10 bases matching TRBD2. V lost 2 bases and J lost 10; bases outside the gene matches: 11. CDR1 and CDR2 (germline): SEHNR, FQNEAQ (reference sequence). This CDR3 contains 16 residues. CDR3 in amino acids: CASSLLGSGRASEQFF. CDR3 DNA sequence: TGTGCCAGCAGCTTATTGGGAAGCGGGAGGGCGTCGGAGCAGTTCTTC.

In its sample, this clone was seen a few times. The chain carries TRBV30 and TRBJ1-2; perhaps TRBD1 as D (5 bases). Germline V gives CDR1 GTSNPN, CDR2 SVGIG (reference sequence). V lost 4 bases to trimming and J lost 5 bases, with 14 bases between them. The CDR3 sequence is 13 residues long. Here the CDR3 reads CAWTRDQGYGYTF. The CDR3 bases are TGTGCCTGGACTCGAGATCAGGGATATGGCTACACCTTC.

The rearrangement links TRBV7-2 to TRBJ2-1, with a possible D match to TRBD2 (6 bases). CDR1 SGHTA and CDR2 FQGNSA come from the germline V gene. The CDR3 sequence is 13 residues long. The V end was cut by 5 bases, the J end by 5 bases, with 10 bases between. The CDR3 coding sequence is TGTGCCAGCAGCCCCGGACTAAACAATGAGCAGTTCTTC. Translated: CASSPGLNNEQFF.

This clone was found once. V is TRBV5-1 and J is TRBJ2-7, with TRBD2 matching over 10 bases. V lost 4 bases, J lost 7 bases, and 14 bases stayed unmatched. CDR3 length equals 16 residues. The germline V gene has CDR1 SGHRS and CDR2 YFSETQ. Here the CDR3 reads CASSPPGAGGSGEQYF. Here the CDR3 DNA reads TGCGCCAGCAGCCCCCCCGGAGCGGGAGGGAGTGGGGAGCAGTACTTC.

The CDR3 loop reads CASSLVPEETQYF. The CDR3 DNA follows: TGTGCCAGCAGCTTGGTCCCAGAAGAGACCCAGTACTTC. V and J are TRBV5-4 and TRBJ2-5; no definite D call. Germline V lookup: CDR1 SGHNT, CDR2 YYREEE (reference sequence). Trimming pared 0 bases from V and 3 bases from J, leaving 6 bases between. This CDR3 is built from 13 residues.

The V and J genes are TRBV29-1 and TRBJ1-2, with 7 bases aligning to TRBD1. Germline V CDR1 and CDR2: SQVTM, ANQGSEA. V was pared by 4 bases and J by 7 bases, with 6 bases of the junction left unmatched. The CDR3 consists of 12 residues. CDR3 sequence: CSVVEGAIGYTF. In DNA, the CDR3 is TGCAGCGTTGTGGAGGGGGCTATTGGCTACACCTTC.

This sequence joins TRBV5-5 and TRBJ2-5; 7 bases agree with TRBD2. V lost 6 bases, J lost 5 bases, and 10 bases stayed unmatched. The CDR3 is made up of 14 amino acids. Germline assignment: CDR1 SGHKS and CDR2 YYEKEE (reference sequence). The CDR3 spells CASNLGILAETQYF. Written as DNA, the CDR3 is TGTGCCAGCAACCTGGGGATACTAGCGGAGACCCAGTACTTC.

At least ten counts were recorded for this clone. CDR3 DNA: TGTGCCATCAGTGATTCGTCCCGGGATGTGAACACTGAAGCTTTCTTT. Amino acids: CAISDSSRDVNTEAFF. The V gene is TRBV10-3, the J gene TRBJ1-1; D remains ambiguous. The V end lost 3 bases, the J end lost 0 bases, and 14 bases lay between the germline ends. The length of the CDR3 is 16 residues. CDR1 ENHRY and CDR2 SYGVKD come from the germline V gene.

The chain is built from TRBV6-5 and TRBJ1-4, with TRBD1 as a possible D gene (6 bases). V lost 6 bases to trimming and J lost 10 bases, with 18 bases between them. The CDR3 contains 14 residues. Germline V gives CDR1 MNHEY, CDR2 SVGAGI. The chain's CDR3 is CASSQGGEGGKLFF. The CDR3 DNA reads TGTGCCAGCAGCCAGGGAGGGGAGGGGGGAAAACTGTTTTTT.

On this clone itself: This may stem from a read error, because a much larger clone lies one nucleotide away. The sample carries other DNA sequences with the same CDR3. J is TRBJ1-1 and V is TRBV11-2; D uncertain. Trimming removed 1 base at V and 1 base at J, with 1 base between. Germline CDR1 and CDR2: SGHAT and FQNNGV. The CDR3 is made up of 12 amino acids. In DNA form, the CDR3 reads TGTGCCAGCAGCTTAGCGAACACTGAAGCTTTCTTT. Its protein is CASSLANTEAFF.

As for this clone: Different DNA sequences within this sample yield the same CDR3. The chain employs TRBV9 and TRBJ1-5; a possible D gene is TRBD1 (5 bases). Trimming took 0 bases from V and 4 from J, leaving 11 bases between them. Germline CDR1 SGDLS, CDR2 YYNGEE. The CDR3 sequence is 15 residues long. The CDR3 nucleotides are TGTGCCAGCAGCGTAGGTCAGGGCGGGAATCAGCCCCAGCATTTT. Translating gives CASSVGQGGNQPQHF.

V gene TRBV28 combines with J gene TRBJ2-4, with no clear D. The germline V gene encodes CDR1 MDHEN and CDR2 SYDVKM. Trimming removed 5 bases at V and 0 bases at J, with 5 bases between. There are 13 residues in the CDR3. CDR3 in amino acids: CASSDIAKNIQYF. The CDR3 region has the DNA TGTGCCAGCAGTGACATAGCCAAAAACATTCAGTACTTC.

CDR3: CASSSSGTGIQPQHF. DNA of the CDR3: TGTGCCAGCAGCTCGTCCGGGACAGGGATCCAGCCCCAGCATTTT. The V call is TRBV7-9, the J call TRBJ1-5, with TRBD1 matching over 9 bases. The germline V gene has CDR1 SEHNR and CDR2 FQNEAQ (reference sequence). The CDR3 is made up of 15 amino acids. J gave up 7 bases and V 4 bases, and 8 bases lay outside the gene matches.

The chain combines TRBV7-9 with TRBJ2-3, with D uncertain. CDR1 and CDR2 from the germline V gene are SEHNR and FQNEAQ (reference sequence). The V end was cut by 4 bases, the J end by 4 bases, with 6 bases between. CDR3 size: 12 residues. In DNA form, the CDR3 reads TGTGCCAGCAGCTACGGGCCAGATACGCAGTATTTT. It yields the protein CASSYGPDTQYF.

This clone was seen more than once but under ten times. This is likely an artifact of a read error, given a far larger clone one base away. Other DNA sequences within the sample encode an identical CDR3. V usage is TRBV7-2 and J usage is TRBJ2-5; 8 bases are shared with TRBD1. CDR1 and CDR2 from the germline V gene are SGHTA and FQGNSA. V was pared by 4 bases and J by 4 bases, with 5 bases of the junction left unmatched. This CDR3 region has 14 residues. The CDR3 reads CASSSGQGGETQYF. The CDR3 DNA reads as TGTGCCAGCAGCTCAGGACAGGGTGGAGAGACCCAGTACTTC.

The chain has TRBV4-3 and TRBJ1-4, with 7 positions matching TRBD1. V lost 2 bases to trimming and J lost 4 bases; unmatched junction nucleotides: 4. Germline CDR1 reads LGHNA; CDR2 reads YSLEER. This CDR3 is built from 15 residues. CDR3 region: CASSQSGTDNEKLFF. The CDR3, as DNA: TGCGCCAGCAGCCAATCCGGGACAGATAATGAAAAACTGTTTTTT.

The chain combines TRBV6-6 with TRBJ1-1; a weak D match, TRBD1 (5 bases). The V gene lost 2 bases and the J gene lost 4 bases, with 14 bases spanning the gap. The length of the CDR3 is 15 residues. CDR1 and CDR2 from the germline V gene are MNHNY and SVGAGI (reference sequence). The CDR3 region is CASSYPGGSSTEAFF. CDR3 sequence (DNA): TGTGCCAGCAGTTACCCCGGGGGATCTAGCACTGAAGCTTTCTTT.

The CDR3: CASSQESTAGDTQYF. The CDR3 nucleotides read TGTGCCAGCAGCCAAGAGTCTACAGCAGGGGATACGCAGTATTTT. The chain carries TRBV4-2 and TRBJ2-3, with D possibly TRBD1 on 5 matching bases. Germline V gene data show CDR1 as LGHNA and CDR2 as YNFKEQ. V was clipped by 0 bases and J by 6 bases, with 13 bases between them. The CDR3 runs to 15 residues.

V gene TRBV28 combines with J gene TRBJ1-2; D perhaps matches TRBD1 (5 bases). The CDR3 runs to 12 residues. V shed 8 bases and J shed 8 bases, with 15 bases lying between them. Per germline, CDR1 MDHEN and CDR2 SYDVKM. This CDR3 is CASARGWRGYTF. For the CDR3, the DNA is TGTGCCAGCGCTCGGGGGTGGCGAGGCTACACCTTC.

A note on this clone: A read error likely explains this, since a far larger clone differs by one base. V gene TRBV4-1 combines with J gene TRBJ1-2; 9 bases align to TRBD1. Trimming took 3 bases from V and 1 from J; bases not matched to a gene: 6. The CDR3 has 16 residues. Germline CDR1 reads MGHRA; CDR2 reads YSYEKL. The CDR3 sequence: CASSQTETGGNYGYTF. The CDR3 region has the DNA TGCGCCAGCAGCCAGACCGAGACAGGGGGTAACTATGGCTACACCTTC.

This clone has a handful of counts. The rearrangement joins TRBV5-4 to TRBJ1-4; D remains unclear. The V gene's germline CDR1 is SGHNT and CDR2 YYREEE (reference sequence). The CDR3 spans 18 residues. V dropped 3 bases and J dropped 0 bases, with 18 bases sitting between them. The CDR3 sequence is CASSSSGGSLATNEKLFF. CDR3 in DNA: TGTGCCAGCAGCTCCTCGGGAGGGTCCCTCGCAACTAATGAAAAACTGTTTTTT. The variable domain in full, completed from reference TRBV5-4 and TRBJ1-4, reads ETGVTQSPTHLIKTRGQQVTLRCSSQSGHNTVSWYQQALGQGPQFIFQYYREEENGRGNFPPRFSGLQFPNYSSELNVNALELDDSALYLCASSSSGGSLATNEKLFFGSGTQLSVL.

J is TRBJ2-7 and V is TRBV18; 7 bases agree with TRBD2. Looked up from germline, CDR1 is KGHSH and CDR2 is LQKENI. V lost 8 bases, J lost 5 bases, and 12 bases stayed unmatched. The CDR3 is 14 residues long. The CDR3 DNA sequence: TGTGCCAGCCATACGACTAGCCAGGTAAACGAGCAGTACTTC. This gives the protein CASHTTSQVNEQYF.

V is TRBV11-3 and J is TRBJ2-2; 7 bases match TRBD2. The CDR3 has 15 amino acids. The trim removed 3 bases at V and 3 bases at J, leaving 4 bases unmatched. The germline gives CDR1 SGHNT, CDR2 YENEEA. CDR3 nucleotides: TGTGCCAGCAGCTTGGGCGGGAGTTACACCGGGGAGCTGTTTTTT. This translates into CASSLGGSYTGELFF. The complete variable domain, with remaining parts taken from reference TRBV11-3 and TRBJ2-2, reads EAGVVQSPRYKIIEKKQPVAFWCNPISGHNTLYWYLQNLGQGPELLIRYENEEAVDDSQLPKDRFSAERLKGVDSTLKIQPAELGDSAVYLCASSLGGSYTGELFFGEGSRLTVL.

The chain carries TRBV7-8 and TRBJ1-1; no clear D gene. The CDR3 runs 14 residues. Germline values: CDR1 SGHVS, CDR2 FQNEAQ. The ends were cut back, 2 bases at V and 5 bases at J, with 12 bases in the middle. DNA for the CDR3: TGTGCCAGCAGCTTATCTCCAGCGGTAACTGAAGCTTTCTTT. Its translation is CASSLSPAVTEAFF.

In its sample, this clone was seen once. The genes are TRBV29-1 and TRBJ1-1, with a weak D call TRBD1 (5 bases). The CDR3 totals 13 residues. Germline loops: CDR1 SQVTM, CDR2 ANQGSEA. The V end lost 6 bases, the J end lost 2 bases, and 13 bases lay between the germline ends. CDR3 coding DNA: TGCAGCGTGGGGCGTCGAGGTAACACTGAAGCTTTCTTT. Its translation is CSVGRRGNTEAFF.